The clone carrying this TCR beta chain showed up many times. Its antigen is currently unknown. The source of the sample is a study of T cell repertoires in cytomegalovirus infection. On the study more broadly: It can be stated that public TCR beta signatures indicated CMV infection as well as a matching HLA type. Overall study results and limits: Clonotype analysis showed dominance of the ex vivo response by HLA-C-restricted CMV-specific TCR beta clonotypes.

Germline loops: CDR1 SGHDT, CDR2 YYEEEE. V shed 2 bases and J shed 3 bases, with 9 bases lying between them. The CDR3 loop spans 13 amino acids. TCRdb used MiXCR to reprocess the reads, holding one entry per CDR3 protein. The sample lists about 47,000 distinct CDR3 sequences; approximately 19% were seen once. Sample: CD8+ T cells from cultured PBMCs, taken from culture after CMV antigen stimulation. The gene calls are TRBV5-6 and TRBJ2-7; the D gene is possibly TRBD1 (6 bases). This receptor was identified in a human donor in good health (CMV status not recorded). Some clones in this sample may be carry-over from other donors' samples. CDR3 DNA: TGTGCCAGCAGCTTAGGACAGAGCTACGAGCAGTACTTC. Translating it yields CASSLGQSYEQYF.